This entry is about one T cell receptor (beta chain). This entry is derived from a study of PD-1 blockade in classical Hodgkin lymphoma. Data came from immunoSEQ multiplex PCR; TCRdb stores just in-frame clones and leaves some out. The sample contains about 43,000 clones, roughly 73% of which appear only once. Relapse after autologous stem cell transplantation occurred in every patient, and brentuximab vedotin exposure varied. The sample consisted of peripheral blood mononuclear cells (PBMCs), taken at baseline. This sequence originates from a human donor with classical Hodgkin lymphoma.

CDR3 DNA: TGCGCCAGCCGACCCCGGACTAGCGGGAGGTCCTACAATGAGCAGTTCTTC. This codes for CASRPRTSGRSYNEQFF. V is TRBV5-1 and J is TRBJ2-1, with 14 bases lining up with TRBD2. Germline loops: CDR1 SGHRS, CDR2 YFSETQ. This CDR3 contains 17 residues. V trimming: 7 bases; J trimming: 1 base; junction bases outside the gene matches: 7.